This TCR beta chain was captured by sequencing in a study of cytomegalovirus exposure and HLA in healthy donors. Study details: Out of roughly 170 million T cells, an earlier analysis found 117 million unique TCR beta sequences in total.

The PCR was carried out with 60 Vbeta primers and 13 Jbeta primers. Generated by immunoSEQ multiplex PCR, the TCRdb table keeps only in-frame clones and is missing some. The data show about 200,000 clones, roughly 80% seen once. General study points: A later analysis showed TCR association rates differing by HLA locus, peaking at DRB1 and lowest at HLA-C.

This CDR3 contains 16 residues. The J segment lost 6 bases and the V segment lost 6 bases, leaving 13 bases of the junction unmatched. Germline CDR1 is KGHSH and CDR2 is LQKENI. As for this clone: Its antigen is unidentified.

V and J are TRBV18 and TRBJ2-3; 9 bases fit TRBD2. Sequencing was done on a sample of PBMCs. The origin of this receptor is a woman in her late teens or twenties in good health and CMV-seronegative. CDR3 sequence (DNA): TGTGCCAGCTCGCCCTCCGGGGTAGCGGGAGTCGATACGCAGTATTTT. Protein: CASSPSGVAGVDTQYF. The variable domain in full, with the rest retrieved from reference TRBV18 and TRBJ2-3, is NAGVMQNPRHLVRRRGQEARLRCSPMKGHSHVYWYRQLPEEGLKFMVYLQKENIIDESGMPKERFSAEFPKEGPSILRIQQVVRGDSAAYFCASSPSGVAGVDTQYFGPGTRLTVL.